Below are 15 T cell receptor beta chains sequenced from a single sample in a study of T-cell reconstitution after alpha-beta-depleted transplantation in children. For TCRbeta, the library was prepared with unique molecular identifiers. TCRdb redid the calling of the PCR reads with MiXCR, one entry per CDR3 protein. The table includes hundreds of thousands of distinct CDR3 sequences, roughly 14% detected once. This sample comprised PBMCs, obtained before TCRalphabeta/CD19-depleted stem cell transplant. These receptors all stem from a girl aged 2-10 years with congenital amegakaryocytic thrombocytopenia, due to receive a stem cell transplant.

This chain links TRBV5-1 with TRBJ2-7; 9 nucleotides match TRBD1. The CDR3 extends over 15 amino acids. J gave up 6 bases and V 0 bases, and 7 bases lay outside the gene matches. Germline CDR1 and CDR2: SGHRS and YFSETQ. CDR3 sequence reads: CASSLAFGTGIEQYF. The CDR3 DNA is TGCGCCAGCAGCTTGGCTTTCGGGACAGGGATCGAGCAGTACTTC.

This clonotype appeared a few times. The chain recombines TRBV4-1 with TRBJ2-7; 13 nucleotides line up with TRBD2. Germline values: CDR1 MGHRA, CDR2 YSYEKL. The junction had 8 bases not matched to a gene; V was cut back by 4 bases and J by 2 bases. This CDR3 is 17 amino acids long. Here the CDR3 reads CASSPRLAGGLAYEQYF. In DNA form, the CDR3 reads TGCGCCAGCAGCCCTCGACTAGCGGGAGGCCTGGCCTACGAGCAGTACTTC.

This chain links TRBV5-1 with TRBJ2-2; D possibly uses TRBD1 or TRBD2 (7 bases each). The CDR3 sequence is 16 residues long. Germline V gene lookup returns CDR1 SGHRS and CDR2 YFSETQ. The V gene lost 4 bases and the J gene lost 2 bases, with 15 bases spanning the gap. This CDR3 reads CASSQGGTVNTGELFF. CDR3 nucleotides: TGCGCCAGCAGCCAGGGGGGGACAGTTAACACCGGGGAGCTGTTTTTT.

The genes are TRBV29-1 and TRBJ2-5, with no clear D. Trimming took 7 bases from V and 7 from J, leaving 10 bases between them. CDR1 is SQVTM and CDR2 is ANQGSEA in the germline V gene. There are 10 residues in the CDR3. The CDR3 DNA follows: TGCAGCGATTTTGAGTTGACCCAGTACTTC. Its protein is CSDFELTQYF.

The table lists this clonotype with many counts. The rearrangement links TRBV6-5 to TRBJ2-7, with 8 bases lining up with TRBD2. Germline lookup yields CDR1 MNHEY and CDR2 SVGAGI. Germline trimming cut 4 bases from V and 7 bases from J; bases unmatched to any gene: 6. This CDR3 has 13 residues. The CDR3 loop reads CASSFPGTSEQYF. CDR3 sequence (DNA): TGTGCCAGCAGTTTCCCCGGGACTAGTGAGCAGTACTTC.

This sequence joins TRBV12-3 or TRBV12-4 and TRBJ2-7, with a weak D call TRBD1 (6 bases). Trimming stripped 5 bases from V and 8 bases from J, with 10 bases between. The CDR3 sequence is 11 residues long. CDR3 in DNA: TGTGCCAGCAGTACAGGGACAAAGCAGTACTTC. The encoded protein is CASSTGTKQYF.

This clonotype was recorded many times. Germline and junction disagree at one end, which may indicate a read error. The chain employs TRBV5-1 and TRBJ2-7; maybe TRBD2 (7 bases). CDR1 is SGHRS and CDR2 is YFSETQ in the germline V gene. The CDR3 extends over 12 amino acids. The CDR3 loop reads CASSLGGDEQYF. The DNA of the CDR3 is TGTGCCAGCAGTTTAGGGGGGGACGAGCAGTACTTC.

This clonotype was counted a few times. The V gene is TRBV2, the J gene TRBJ2-1; weak D call: TRBD2 (5 bases). The CDR3 sequence is 14 residues long. In germline, CDR1 is SNHLY, CDR2 FYNNEI. Trimming shortened V by 6 bases and J by 8 bases, and 17 bases separated the two germline ends. CDR3 DNA: TGTGCCAGCAGCCTAGCTCTAGGTCGGGATGAGCAGTTCTTC. Protein sequence: CASSLALGRDEQFF.

This clonotype was seen ten or more times. V is TRBV6-1 and J is TRBJ1-5, with D possibly matching TRBD1 (6 bases). Trimming removed 5 bases at V and 0 bases at J, with 20 bases between. The germline CDR1 and CDR2 sequences are MNHNS and SASEGT. CDR3 length: 18 amino acids. Written as DNA, the CDR3 is TGTGCCAGCAGTCCAGGCGGGGGCAGAGGGGATAGCAATCAGCCCCAGCATTTT. Amino acid sequence: CASSPGGGRGDSNQPQHF.

This clonotype was observed at least ten times. This chain connects TRBV28 to TRBJ1-2; maybe TRBD1 (5 bases). This CDR3 is 14 amino acids long. The germline V gene encodes CDR1 MDHEN and CDR2 SYDVKM. V was cut by 6 bases and J by 4 bases, with 15 bases left in between. CDR3 bases: TGTGCCAGCAGACCTGGGGGGGGAGGCTATGGCTACACCTTC. Its translation is CASRPGGGGYGYTF.

This clonotype has at least ten counts. This chain joins TRBV7-2 and TRBJ2-2, with 8 bases aligning to TRBD1. The germline V gene encodes CDR1 SGHTA and CDR2 FQGNSA. The CDR3 consists of 16 residues. J lost 6 bases, V lost 5 bases, and 11 bases had no gene match. CDR3: CASSPTGGINSGELFF. The CDR3 DNA reads as TGTGCCAGCAGCCCAACAGGGGGTATTAATTCCGGGGAGCTGTTTTTT.

The genes are TRBV3-1 and TRBJ2-7, with TRBD2 identical over 14 bases. Germline assignment: CDR1 LGHDT and CDR2 YNNKEL (reference sequence). The CDR3 contains 15 residues. The V and J ends lost 0 bases and 11 bases, in that order; junction bases with no gene match: 6. The CDR3 loop reads CASSQDGTSGRIKYF. CDR3 nucleotide sequence: TGTGCCAGCAGCCAAGATGGGACTAGCGGGAGAATTAAGTACTTC.

V gene TRBV5-8 combines with J gene TRBJ2-7, with D perhaps TRBD1 (5 bases). Trimming shortened V by 6 bases and J by 0 bases, and 13 bases separated the two germline ends. The germline gives CDR1 SGHTS, CDR2 YDEGEE. This CDR3 contains 14 residues. Written as DNA, the CDR3 is TGTGCCAGCATCCCTTTTGGGGCCTCCTACGAGCAGTACTTC. Translated: CASIPFGASYEQYF.

This clonotype was picked up a small number of times. The chain links TRBV29-1 to TRBJ2-3; 15 nucleotides agree with TRBD2. Germline-derived CDR1 and CDR2 are SQVTM and ANQGSEA. V shed 6 bases, J shed 3 bases, and the junction held 16 bases outside the gene matches. The CDR3 totals 19 residues. The CDR3 DNA sequence: TGCAGCGTGCAAAGCCTACCGGGACTAGCGGGAGGTAGGACAGATACGCAGTATTTT. This codes for CSVQSLPGLAGGRTDTQYF.

The sample holds a few counts of this clonotype. The chain is built from TRBV12-3 or TRBV12-4 and TRBJ2-5; possible D gene TRBD2, 6 bases. V shed 3 bases and J shed 1 base, with 9 bases lying between them. The CDR3 totals 14 residues. The CDR3 region has the DNA TGTGCCAGCAGTTTTTTGCGGGGCCAAGAGACCCAGTACTTC. Protein: CASSFLRGQETQYF.